This T cell receptor (beta chain) was documented in a study of blood T cell repertoires in COVID-19 (dated by TCRdb to about 2020). In terms of the full investigation: Samples from collaborators originated in the United States, Italy and Spain and spanned both the acute and convalescent phases of COVID-19. The repertoires were released in a freely available public database intended as a resource for research on the immune response to SARS-CoV-2. The samples were drawn from the first 160 participants of the ongoing ImmuneRACE study and from roughly 1,300 subjects provided by 6 global collaborators. Deeply sampled blood TCRbeta repertoires from subjects exposed to, actively infected with, or recovered from COVID-19 were included in the dataset. The prospective study material was composed of cDNA or gDNA derived from T cells, B-cell-depleted T cells, or PBMCs. A de-identified subject ID, COVID-19 status, age in years and sex were almost always included in the sample metadata. Where HLA class I and class II types were available, the types were taken from metadata supplied by the sample provider, not from assay-based typing. General conclusions and limits of the study: The amount of clinical and demographic metadata varied by source and participant and was provided uncurated.

TCRbeta CDR3 regions were amplified from genomic DNA using the immunoSEQ Assay, a bias-controlled multiplex PCR. For the original study's pipeline: Nucleated cell counts per sample were estimated from amplification of reference gene primers within the assay. Sequence reads were collapsed and filtered to measure the absolute abundance of every unique TCRbeta CDR3 rearrangement. Productive Simpson clonality was computed per sample as the square root of Simpson's diversity index over productive rearrangements. Held by TCRdb, this immuneACCESS table contains in-frame sequences only and omits some clones. Under half of the omission traces to an unresolved V gene where checked; the cause of the rest is unknown. The V and J calls and clone size are taken from that table; D and trimming were inferred from the DNA. The sample table lists roughly 150,000 clones, around 85% of them with a count of one. The ten biggest clones cover under 7.5% of the sample.

Regarding this clone: No cognate antigen has been identified for it. One base away there is no much larger clone; base qualities are not given.

Cut back by 5 bases and 7 bases, the V and J ends lie 9 bases apart. The CDR3 runs 13 residues from the cysteine to the phenylalanine. The retained sequence is limited to the CDR3, 39 bases, with the frame set at the first base. The germline V gene encodes CDR1 MDHEN and CDR2 SYDVKM. At one collaborating source in Seattle, patients were enrolled during active infection and were followed longitudinally through the course of disease. Collaborating institutions collected whole blood in K2EDTA tubes following their own protocols. For TCRbeta analysis, collaborators shipped samples in one of three forms: frozen whole blood, isolated PBMCs, or DNA extracted from either of those sample types.

In this chain, TRBV28 is recombined with TRBJ1-6; the D segment could be TRBD1, given 6 matching bases. The specimen sequenced was peripheral blood. The receptor was isolated from a man older than 75 with COVID-19, enrolled during active disease. The DNA is TGTGCCAGCAGTGATACAGGGAATTCACCCCTCCACTTT. Translated, this gives CASSDTGNSPLHF.